This T cell receptor (beta chain) was sequenced for a study of technical replicates of blood from several donors. Using immunoSEQ multiplex PCR, the repertoire was profiled, and TCRdb retains in-frame clones only, with some absent. This table holds approximately 82,000 clones, under 95% found once. Germline assignment: CDR1 SGHVS and CDR2 FNYEAQ. The germline V and J ends were trimmed by 5 bases and 3 bases, with 14 bases remaining between them. This CDR3 comprises 14 residues. This clone was picked up one time. This chain links TRBV7-6 with TRBJ2-7, with a possible D match to TRBD1 (6 bases). What was sequenced was T cells isolated from PBMCs. The receptor comes from a human donor in good health. CDR3 region: CASSPTSGDYEQYF. The DNA of the CDR3 is TGTGCCAGCAGCCCAACTTCAGGGGACTACGAGCAGTACTTC.